The 20 T cell receptor beta chains given below trace back to one sample, sequenced in a study of blood T cell repertoires in COVID-19. Repertoires were generated with immunoSEQ multiplex PCR, while TCRdb's copy carries only in-frame clones and drops some. The top ten hold less than 20% of the sample, which has roughly 300,000 clones, around 90% seen once. The specimen was PBMCs or T cells enriched from blood (not recorded which). The receptor set was obtained from a woman in her twenties or thirties who had recovered from COVID-19.

The chain employs TRBV7-6 and TRBJ2-7; no reliable D call. The CDR3 runs 14 residues. Germline V gives CDR1 SGHVS, CDR2 FNYEAQ. Between the trimmed V and J ends, which lost 5 bases and 2 bases, there was a span of 13 bases. For the CDR3, the DNA is TGTGCCAGCAGCCCCGAGAGGTCAGCCTACGAGCAGTACTTC. It translates to CASSPERSAYEQYF. Based on the CDR3 plus reference TRBV7-6 and TRBJ2-7, the full variable domain is GAGVSQSPRYKVTKRGQDVALRCDPISGHVSLYWYRQALGQGPEFLTYFNYEAQQDKSGLPNDRFSAERPEGSISTLTIQRTEQRDSAMYRCASSPERSAYEQYFGPGTRLTVT.

This sequence joins TRBV28 and TRBJ2-2, with TRBD2 matching over 10 bases. CDR1 MDHEN and CDR2 SYDVKM come from the germline V gene. This CDR3 is built from 18 residues. J lost 1 base, V lost 4 bases, and 9 bases had no gene match. CDR3 bases: TGTGCCAGCAGTTCCCCCGGACTAGCGGAGGGGAACACCGGGGAGCTGTTTTTT. It is translated as CASSSPGLAEGNTGELFF.

The chain recombines TRBV9 with TRBJ2-7; 9 bases match TRBD2. The CDR3 covers 15 residues. V dropped 2 bases and J dropped 2; count of bases not matched to a gene: 5. Germline CDR1 reads SGDLS; CDR2 reads YYNGEE. The CDR3 reads CASSVNSGGPYEQYF. The CDR3 bases are TGTGCCAGCAGCGTTAATAGCGGGGGACCCTACGAGCAGTACTTC.

The CDR3 reads CATSPGTDYGYTF. The CDR3 bases are TGTGCCACCAGCCCAGGGACAGATTATGGCTACACCTTC. This chain joins TRBV15 and TRBJ1-2, with 7 bases fitting TRBD1. Germline V CDR1 and CDR2: LNHNV, YYDKDF (reference sequence). This CDR3 is built from 13 residues. The V segment lost 5 bases and the J segment 5 bases; nucleotides outside the gene matches: 5.

V and J are TRBV28 and TRBJ1-5; 9 nucleotides line up with TRBD1. V lost 8 bases and J lost 11; bases outside the gene matches: 13. Germline values: CDR1 MDHEN, CDR2 SYDVKM. CDR3 length equals 14 residues. The CDR3 protein is CASRTGGPRVAQHF. For the CDR3, the DNA is TGTGCCAGCCGTACAGGGGGCCCGCGGGTAGCCCAGCATTTT. Full variable domain (remainder filled in from reference TRBV28 and TRBJ1-5): DVKVTQSSRYLVKRTGEKVFLECVQDMDHENMFWYRQDPGLGLRLIYFSYDVKMKEKGDIPEGYSVSREKKERFSLILESASTNQTSMYLCASRTGGPRVAQHFGDGTRLSIL.

The chain joins TRBV14 to TRBJ2-2, with 8 bases identical to TRBD1. After removal of 1 base from V and 4 bases from J, the junction contained 5 bases not matched to a gene. CDR3 length equals 16 residues. Germline V gives CDR1 SGHDN, CDR2 FVKESK. CDR3: CASSQVPGGFTGELFF. CDR3 nucleotides: TGTGCCAGCAGCCAAGTTCCAGGGGGCTTCACCGGGGAGCTGTTTTTT.

The chain carries TRBV7-8 and TRBJ1-5; the match to TRBD1 covers 7 bases. The CDR3 is made up of 14 amino acids. The germline gives CDR1 SGHVS, CDR2 FQNEAQ. Trimming cost V 4 bases and J 1 base; bases outside gene matches: 1. The CDR3 loop reads CASSWGQSNQPQHF. The CDR3 bases are TGTGCCAGCAGCTGGGGACAGAGCAATCAGCCCCAGCATTTT.

The rearrangement links TRBV28 to TRBJ2-3, with D perhaps matching TRBD1 (5 bases). The CDR3 length is 18 residues. Per the germline V gene, CDR1 is MDHEN and CDR2 is SYDVKM. The germline V and J ends were trimmed by 5 bases and 0 bases, with 21 bases remaining between them. In DNA, the CDR3 is TGTGCCAGCAGTCCTGGGGCCAGCCCACTTCCTAGCACAGATACGCAGTATTTT. It is translated as CASSPGASPLPSTDTQYF.

This clone came up a few times. The chain couples TRBV7-2 to TRBJ2-5; the D gene is possibly TRBD1 (6 bases). The CDR3 extends over 13 amino acids. The germline V and J ends were trimmed by 4 bases and 4 bases, with 10 bases remaining between them. Germline V gene lookup returns CDR1 SGHTA and CDR2 FQGNSA. The CDR3 reads CASSSGALETQYF. DNA of the CDR3: TGTGCCAGCAGCTCAGGGGCCCTAGAGACCCAGTACTTC. Together with reference TRBV7-2 and TRBJ2-5, the CDR3 gives the full variable domain: GAGVSQSPSNKVTEKGKDVELRCDPISGHTALYWYRQSLGQGLEFLIYFQGNSAPDKSGLPSDRFSAERTGGSVSTLTIQRTQQEDSAVYLCASSSGALETQYFGPGTRLLVL.

In its sample, this clone was seen a few times. This rearrangement joins TRBV5-6 to TRBJ1-4, with no clear D. This CDR3 region has 13 residues. Trimming cost V 1 base and J 7 bases, with 8 bases left between them. Germline loops: CDR1 SGHDT, CDR2 YYEEEE. The CDR3 reads CASSLIAAEKLFF. The CDR3, as DNA: TGTGCCAGCAGCTTGATCGCGGCTGAAAAACTGTTTTTT.

V and J are TRBV12-3 or TRBV12-4 and TRBJ1-6; tentative D call: TRBD1 (6 bases). Trimming shortened V by 5 bases and J by 10 bases, and 12 bases separated the two germline ends. The CDR3 extends over 13 amino acids. The CDR3, as DNA: TGTGCCAGCAGTCGATTACAGGGATCACCCCTCCACTTT. It codes for CASSRLQGSPLHF.

V gene TRBV2 combines with J gene TRBJ2-2; 8 bases are shared with TRBD1. The CDR3 runs 15 residues. V lost 8 bases, J lost 4 bases, and 9 bases stayed unmatched. CDR1 and CDR2 (germline): SNHLY, FYNNEI. The DNA of the CDR3 is TGTGCCAGCGGAGGACAGGGTATAAGCACCGGGGAGCTGTTTTTT. Translated: CASGGQGISTGELFF.

The V and J genes are TRBV5-1 and TRBJ2-7, with TRBD1 matching over 10 bases. V dropped 0 bases and J dropped 3; count of bases not matched to a gene: 3. The CDR3 covers 15 residues. CDR1 SGHRS and CDR2 YFSETQ come from the germline V gene. In DNA, the CDR3 is TGCGCCAGCAGCTTGGCGTGGACAGGGGGCTACGAGCAGTACTTC. This sequence encodes CASSLAWTGGYEQYF.

Remarks on this clone: Other DNA sequences in this sample translate to the same CDR3. The chain recombines TRBV18 with TRBJ2-7, with TRBD1 matching 9 bases. Germline CDR1 and CDR2: KGHSH and LQKENI. The CDR3 has 13 residues. The J segment lost 5 bases and the V segment lost 6 bases, leaving 5 bases of the junction unmatched. CDR3 residues: CASSPGQGNEQYF. CDR3 nucleotides: TGTGCCAGCTCCCCCGGACAGGGGAACGAGCAGTACTTC.

The chain combines TRBV11-3 with TRBJ2-7; 12 bases match TRBD2. With V trimmed by 5 bases and J by 2 bases, 4 bases remained unmatched. Germline V gene sequence: CDR1 SGHNT, CDR2 YENEEA. The CDR3 covers 15 residues. The CDR3 nucleotides are TGTGCCAGCAGCCTACTAGCGGGGGGTACCTACGAGCAGTACTTC. Protein: CASSLLAGGTYEQYF. The full variable domain, its missing parts supplied by reference TRBV11-3 and TRBJ2-7, is EAGVVQSPRYKIIEKKQPVAFWCNPISGHNTLYWYLQNLGQGPELLIRYENEEAVDDSQLPKDRFSAERLKGVDSTLKIQPAELGDSAVYLCASSLLAGGTYEQYFGPGTRLTVT.

The chain employs TRBV7-3 and TRBJ2-1; 10 bases line up with TRBD2. Per the germline V gene, CDR1 is SGHTA and CDR2 is FQGTGA. The CDR3 is 19 amino acids. V was pared by 3 bases and J by 4 bases, with 15 bases of the junction left unmatched. In DNA form, the CDR3 reads TGTGCCAGCAGCTTGGGATTTACGGGCCCTAGCGGGAGATACAATGAGCAGTTCTTC. This encodes CASSLGFTGPSGRYNEQFF.

The J gene is TRBJ2-5, the V gene TRBV5-5; no clear D gene. The CDR3 runs 13 residues. In germline, CDR1 is SGHKS, CDR2 YYEKEE (reference sequence). Trimming stripped 3 bases from V and 3 bases from J, with 9 bases between. The CDR3 DNA sequence: TGTGCCAGCAGCTCCCAGTCGAAAGAGACCCAGTACTTC. Its translation is CASSSQSKETQYF.

The chain links TRBV6-2 or TRBV6-3 to TRBJ2-7; D not certain. This CDR3 has 14 amino acids. V was shortened by 1 base and J by 0 bases, with 7 bases between the two germline ends. CDR1 is MNHEY and CDR2 is SVGEGT in the germline V gene. The CDR3 loop reads CASSYFVSSYEQYF. DNA for the CDR3: TGTGCCAGCAGTTACTTCGTGAGCTCCTACGAGCAGTACTTC.

On this clone itself: Other DNA sequences in the sample encode the same CDR3. Here the CDR3 reads CASSLAGYYEQYF. The CDR3 bases are TGCGCCAGCAGCTTAGCGGGTTACTACGAGCAGTACTTC. This chain links TRBV5-1 with TRBJ2-7, with D perhaps matching TRBD2 (6 bases). Germline values: CDR1 SGHRS, CDR2 YFSETQ. The V gene lost 2 bases and the J gene lost 3 bases, with 9 bases spanning the gap. The CDR3 length is 13 residues.

The V gene is TRBV30, the J gene TRBJ1-3; no definite D call. Germline-derived CDR1 and CDR2 are GTSNPN and SVGIG (reference sequence). Between the trimmed V and J ends, which lost 3 bases and 2 bases, there was a span of 8 bases. The CDR3 loop spans 13 amino acids. CDR3 bases: TGTGCCTGGAGCGAACACCCTGGAAACACCATATATTTT. Residues: CAWSEHPGNTIYF.